This TCR beta chain was documented in a study of blood T cell repertoires in COVID-19 (dated by TCRdb to 2018 to 2020). At the level of the whole study: The collaborator samples originated in the United States, Italy and Spain and spanned the acute and convalescent phases of COVID-19. The samples were drawn from the first 160 participants of the ongoing ImmuneRACE study and from 950 to 1,500 subjects provided by 6 global collaborators. The prospective study material was composed of cDNA or gDNA derived from T cells, B-cell-depleted T cells, or PBMCs. Deeply sampled blood TCRbeta repertoires from subjects exposed to, actively infected with, or recovered from COVID-19 were included in the dataset. The repertoires were made available in a free public database intended to serve as a resource for research on the immune response to SARS-CoV-2. Where available, HLA class I and class II types were obtained from metadata supplied by the sample provider rather than from assay-based typing. Nearly every sample came with metadata listing a de-identified subject ID, COVID-19 status, age in years and sex. What the study reported, not specific to this receptor: How much clinical and demographic metadata was included differed by source and by participant, and the metadata was provided uncurated.

Participants in the prospective study were aged roughly 18 to 95 years, lived in approximately 26 United States geographic areas, and enrolled through a virtual design. Cohort assignment in the prospective study relied on participant-reported clinical history from a screening survey and a study questionnaire. Recovered participants in ImmuneRACE Cohort 3 were defined by two consecutive negative NP/OP PCR tests, clearance by a healthcare professional, or resolution of symptoms. In the prospective study, whole blood, serum and a nasopharyngeal or oropharyngeal swab were collected from each participant by mobile phlebotomists. Prospective study participants could optionally give additional blood draws and questionnaires over an approximately two-month period. Before DNA extraction, blood samples from the prospective study were shipped at room temperature or frozen. The immunoSEQ Assay, a bias-controlled multiplex PCR, was used to amplify TCRbeta CDR3 regions from genomic DNA. From the authors' description of their analysis: The number of nucleated cells in each sample was estimated by amplification of reference gene primers within the assay. To quantify the absolute abundance of each unique TCRbeta CDR3 rearrangement, sequence reads were collapsed and filtered. For each sample, productive Simpson clonality was calculated by taking the square root of Simpson's diversity index across productive rearrangements. TCRdb holds this immuneACCESS table with in-frame rearrangements only. Some clones are missing; in checked studies, unresolved V genes explain under half, and the rest has no known cause. The V and J calls and clone size were taken over from that table, and D and trimming were inferred from the DNA. Within this sample are 300,000 to 400,000 clones, with roughly 91% of them counted one time only. The ten largest clones capture roughly 1.2% of the sample.

With regard to this clone: Its antigen remains unidentified. No qualities accompany the bases; no much larger clone lies one base away.

The sequencing input was PBMCs or T cells enriched from blood (not recorded which). The source of this sequence is a woman younger than 30 who had recovered from COVID-19.

Here is the DNA: TGTGCCAGCAGTGGGCCCCGGACAGGGGTGGGTGAAGCTTTCTTT. The resulting protein is CASSGPRTGVGEAFF. The rearranged chain carries TRBV2 and TRBJ1-1; the central 9 bases match TRBD1. From cysteine to phenylalanine, the CDR3 is 15 amino acids long. The CDR3 DNA has 45 bases and is translated from base 1. The germline V gene sets CDR1 to SNHLY and CDR2 to FYNNEI. At the junction V is shortened by 4 bases and J by 7 bases; bases outside the gene matches: 10.